This T cell receptor beta chain was recorded in a study of cytomegalovirus exposure and HLA in healthy donors. Method: immunoSEQ multiplex PCR; TCRdb's copy keeps in-frame clones and lacks some. This sample has hundreds of thousands of clones, with around 87% found just once. Whole-study findings and limits: Many donors carried some public TCRs, although rarity characterized most TCR sequences.

Germline CDR1 reads SEHNR; CDR2 reads FQNEAQ (reference sequence). V was trimmed by 5 bases and J by 10 bases, leaving 23 bases between them. The CDR3 consists of 15 residues. From the roughly 120-subject validation cohort, which was separate from the approximately 720-subject first cohort, the donors were drawn. This clone was detected only once. The antigen remains unidentified. The sequence was collected from a woman aged 25 to 45 in good health and CMV-seropositive. The chain is built from TRBV7-9 and TRBJ1-1, with D tentatively TRBD1 (6 bases). The specimen sequenced was PBMCs. The chain's CDR3 is CASSAARTGLARAFF. CDR3 DNA: TGTGCCAGCAGCGCAGCCCGAACAGGGTTGGCGAGAGCTTTCTTT.